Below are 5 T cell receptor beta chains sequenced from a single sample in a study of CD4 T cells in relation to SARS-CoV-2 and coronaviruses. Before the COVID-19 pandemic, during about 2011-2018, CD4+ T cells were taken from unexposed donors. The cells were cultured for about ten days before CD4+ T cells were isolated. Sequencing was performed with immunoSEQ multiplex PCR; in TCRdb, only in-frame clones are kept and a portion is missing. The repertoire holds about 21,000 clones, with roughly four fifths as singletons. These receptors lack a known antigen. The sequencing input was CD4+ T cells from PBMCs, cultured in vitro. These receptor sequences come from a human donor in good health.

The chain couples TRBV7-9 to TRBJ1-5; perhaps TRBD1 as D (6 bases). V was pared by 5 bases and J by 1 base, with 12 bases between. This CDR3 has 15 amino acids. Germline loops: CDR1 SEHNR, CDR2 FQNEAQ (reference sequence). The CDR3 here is CASSPGAGSNQPQHF. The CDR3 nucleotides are TGTGCCAGCAGCCCAGGGGCGGGAAGCAATCAGCCCCAGCATTTT.

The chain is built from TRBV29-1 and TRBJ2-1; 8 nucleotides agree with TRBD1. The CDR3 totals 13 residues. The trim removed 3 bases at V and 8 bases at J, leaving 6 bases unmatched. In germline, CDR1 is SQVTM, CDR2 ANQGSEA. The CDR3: CSVDNRQGYEQFF. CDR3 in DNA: TGCAGCGTTGATAACCGACAGGGGTATGAGCAGTTCTTC.

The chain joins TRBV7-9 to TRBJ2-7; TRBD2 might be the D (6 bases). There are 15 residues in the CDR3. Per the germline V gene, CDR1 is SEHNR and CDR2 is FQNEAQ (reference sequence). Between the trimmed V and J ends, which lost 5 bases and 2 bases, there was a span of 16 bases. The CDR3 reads CASSPRGPPAYEQYF. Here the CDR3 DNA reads TGTGCCAGCAGCCCGCGGGGACCCCCAGCCTACGAGCAGTACTTC.

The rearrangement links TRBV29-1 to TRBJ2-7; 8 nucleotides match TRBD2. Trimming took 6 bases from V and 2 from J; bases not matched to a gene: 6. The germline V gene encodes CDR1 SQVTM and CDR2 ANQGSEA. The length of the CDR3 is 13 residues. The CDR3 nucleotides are TGCAGCGTACCGGGGGGGGACGCCTACGAGCAGTACTTC. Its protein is CSVPGGDAYEQYF.

DNA of the CDR3: TGTGCCAGCAGTTCCCGGCTAGCGGGAGGCGAGCAGTACTTC. This translates into CASSSRLAGGEQYF. The V call is TRBV6-2 or TRBV6-3, the J call TRBJ2-7; 11 nucleotides agree with TRBD2. J was trimmed by 6 bases and V by 4 bases; bases with no gene match: 5. CDR3 length: 14 residues. The germline V gene has CDR1 MNHEY and CDR2 SVGEGT.